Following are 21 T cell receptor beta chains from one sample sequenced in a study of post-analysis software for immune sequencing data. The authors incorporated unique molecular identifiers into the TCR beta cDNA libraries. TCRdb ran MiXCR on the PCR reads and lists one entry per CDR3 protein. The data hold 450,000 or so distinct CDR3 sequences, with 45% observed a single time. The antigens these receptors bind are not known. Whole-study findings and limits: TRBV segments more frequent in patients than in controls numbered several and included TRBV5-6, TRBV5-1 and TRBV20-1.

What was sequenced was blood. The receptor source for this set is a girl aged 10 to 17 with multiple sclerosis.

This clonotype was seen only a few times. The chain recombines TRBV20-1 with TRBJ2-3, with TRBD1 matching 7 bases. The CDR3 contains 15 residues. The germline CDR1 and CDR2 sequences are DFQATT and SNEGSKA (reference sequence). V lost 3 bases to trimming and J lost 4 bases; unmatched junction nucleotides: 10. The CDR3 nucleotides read TGCAGTGCTAGTTTAGGGGGCCCAGGAGCAGATACGCAGTATTTT. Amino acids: CSASLGGPGADTQYF.

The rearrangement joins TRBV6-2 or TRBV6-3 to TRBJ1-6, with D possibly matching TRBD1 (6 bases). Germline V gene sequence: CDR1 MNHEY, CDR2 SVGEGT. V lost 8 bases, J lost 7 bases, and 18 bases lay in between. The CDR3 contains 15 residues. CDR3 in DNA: TGTGCCAGCGGGCAGGGGATTAGCGGCAATTCACCCCTCCACTTT. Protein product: CASGQGISGNSPLHF.

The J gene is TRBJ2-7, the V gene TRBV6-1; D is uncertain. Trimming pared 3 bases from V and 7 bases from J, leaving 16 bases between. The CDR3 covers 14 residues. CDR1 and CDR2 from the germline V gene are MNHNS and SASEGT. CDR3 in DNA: TGTGCCAGCAGTGATACGATAAGTTACAATGAGCAGTACTTC. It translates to CASSDTISYNEQYF.

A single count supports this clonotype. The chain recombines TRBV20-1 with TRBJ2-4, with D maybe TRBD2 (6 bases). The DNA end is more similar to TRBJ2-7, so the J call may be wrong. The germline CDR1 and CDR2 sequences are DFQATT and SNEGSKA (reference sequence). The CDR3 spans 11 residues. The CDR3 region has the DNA TGCAGTGCTGAGGCTAGCGACGAGCAGTACTTC. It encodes CSAEASDEQYF.

CDR3 DNA sequence: TGTGCCAGCAGCTCCTCCGGCCGTTCCTACGAGCAGTACTTC. Its translation is CASSSSGRSYEQYF. The V and J genes are TRBV28 and TRBJ2-7, with D unresolved. V lost 6 bases and J 1 base, leaving 13 bases between the germline ends. This CDR3 region has 14 residues. Germline V gene data show CDR1 as MDHEN and CDR2 as SYDVKM.

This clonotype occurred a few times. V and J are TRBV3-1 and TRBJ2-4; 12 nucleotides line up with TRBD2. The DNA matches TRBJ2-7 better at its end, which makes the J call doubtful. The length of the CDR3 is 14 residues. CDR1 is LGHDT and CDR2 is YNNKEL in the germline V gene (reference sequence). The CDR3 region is CASSRLAGVYEQYF. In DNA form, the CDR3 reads TGTGCCAGCAGCCGACTAGCGGGAGTTTACGAGCAGTACTTC.

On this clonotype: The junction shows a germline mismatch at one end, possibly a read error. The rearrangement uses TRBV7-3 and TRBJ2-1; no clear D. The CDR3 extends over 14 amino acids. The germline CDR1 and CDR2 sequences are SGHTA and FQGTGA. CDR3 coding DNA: TGTGCCGGCAGCTCAAAAAGTCAGTGGGGTGAGCAGTTCTTC. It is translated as CAGSSKSQWGEQFF.

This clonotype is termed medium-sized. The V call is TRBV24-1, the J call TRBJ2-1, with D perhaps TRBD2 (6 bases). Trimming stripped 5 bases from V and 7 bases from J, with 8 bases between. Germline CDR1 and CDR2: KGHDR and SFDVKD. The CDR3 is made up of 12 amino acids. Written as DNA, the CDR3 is TGTGCCACCAGTGCACTAGCTAATGAGCAGTTCTTC. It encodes CATSALANEQFF.

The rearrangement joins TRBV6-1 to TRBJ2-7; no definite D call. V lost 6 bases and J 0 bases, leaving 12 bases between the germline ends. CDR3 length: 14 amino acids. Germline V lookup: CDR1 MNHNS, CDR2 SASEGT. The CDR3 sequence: CASREYGASYEQYF. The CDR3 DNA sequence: TGTGCCAGCAGGGAATACGGAGCCTCCTACGAGCAGTACTTC.

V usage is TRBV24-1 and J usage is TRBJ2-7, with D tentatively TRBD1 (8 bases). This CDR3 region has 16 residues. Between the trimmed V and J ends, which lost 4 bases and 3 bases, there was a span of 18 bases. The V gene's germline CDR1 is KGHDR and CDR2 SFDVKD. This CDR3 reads CATSDSDREGIYEQYF. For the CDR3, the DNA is TGTGCCACCAGTGACTCGGACAGGGAGGGGATCTACGAGCAGTACTTC.

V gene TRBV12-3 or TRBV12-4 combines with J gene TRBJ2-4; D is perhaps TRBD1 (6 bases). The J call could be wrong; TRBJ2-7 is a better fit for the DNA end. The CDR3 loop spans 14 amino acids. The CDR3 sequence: CASSSSTGLCEQYF. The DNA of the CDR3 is TGTGCCAGCAGTTCCTCAACAGGGCTCTGCGAGCAGTACTTC.

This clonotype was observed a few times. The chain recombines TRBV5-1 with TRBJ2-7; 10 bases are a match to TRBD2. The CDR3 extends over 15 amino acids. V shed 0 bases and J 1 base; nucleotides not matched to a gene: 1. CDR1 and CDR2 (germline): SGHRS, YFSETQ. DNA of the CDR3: TGCGCCAGCAGCTTGGTTAGCGGGAGGTCCTACGAGCAGTACTTC. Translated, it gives CASSLVSGRSYEQYF. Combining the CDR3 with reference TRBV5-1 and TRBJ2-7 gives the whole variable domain KAGVTQTPRYLIKTRGQQVTLSCSPISGHRSVSWYQQTPGQGLQFLFEYFSETQRNKGNFPGRFSGRQFSNSRSEMNVSTLELGDSALYLCASSLVSGRSYEQYFGPGTRLTVT.

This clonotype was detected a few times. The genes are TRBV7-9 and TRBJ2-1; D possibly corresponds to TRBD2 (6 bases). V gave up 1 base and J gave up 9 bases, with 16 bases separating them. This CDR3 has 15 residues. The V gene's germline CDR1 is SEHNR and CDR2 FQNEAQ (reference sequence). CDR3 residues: CASSLDGSPVVEQFF. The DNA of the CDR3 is TGTGCCAGCAGCTTAGACGGGAGCCCCGTGGTTGAGCAGTTCTTC.

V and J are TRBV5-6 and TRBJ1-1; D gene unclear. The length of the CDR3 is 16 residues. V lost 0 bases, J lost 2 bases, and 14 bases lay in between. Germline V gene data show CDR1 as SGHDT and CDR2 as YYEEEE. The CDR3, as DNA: TGTGCCAGCAGCTTGGGCGGGAGGTCTTTAAACACTGAAGCTTTCTTT. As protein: CASSLGGRSLNTEAFF. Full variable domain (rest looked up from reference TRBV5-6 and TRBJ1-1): DAGVTQSPTHLIKTRGQQVTLRCSPKSGHDTVSWYQQALGQGPQFIFQYYEEEERQRGNFPDRFSGHQFPNYSSELNVNALLLGDSALYLCASSLGGRSLNTEAFFGQGTRLTVV.

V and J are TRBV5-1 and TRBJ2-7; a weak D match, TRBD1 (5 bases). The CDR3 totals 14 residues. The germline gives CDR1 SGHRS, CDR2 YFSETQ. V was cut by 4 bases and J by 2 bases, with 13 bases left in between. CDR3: CASSPPTGTYEQYF. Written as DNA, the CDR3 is TGCGCCAGCAGCCCCCCCACAGGTACCTACGAGCAGTACTTC.

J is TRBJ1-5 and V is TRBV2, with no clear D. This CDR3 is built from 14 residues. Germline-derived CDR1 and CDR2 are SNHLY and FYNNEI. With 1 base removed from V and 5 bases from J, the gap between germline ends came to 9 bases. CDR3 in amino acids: CASSEDEGYQPQHF. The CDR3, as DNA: TGTGCCAGCAGTGAAGATGAGGGTTATCAGCCCCAGCATTTT.

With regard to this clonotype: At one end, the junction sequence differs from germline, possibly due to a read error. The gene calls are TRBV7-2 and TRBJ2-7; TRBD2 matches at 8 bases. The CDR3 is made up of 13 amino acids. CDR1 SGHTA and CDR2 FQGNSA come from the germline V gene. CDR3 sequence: CASGLRAGDEQYF. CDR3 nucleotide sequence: TGTGCCAGCGGCTTAAGAGCGGGAGACGAGCAGTACTTC.

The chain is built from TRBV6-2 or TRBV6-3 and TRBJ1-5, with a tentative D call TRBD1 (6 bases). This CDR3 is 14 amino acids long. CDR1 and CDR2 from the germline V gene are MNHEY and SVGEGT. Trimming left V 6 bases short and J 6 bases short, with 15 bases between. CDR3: CASRTGRGFQPQHF. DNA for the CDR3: TGTGCCAGCAGGACAGGCAGGGGCTTTCAGCCCCAGCATTTT.

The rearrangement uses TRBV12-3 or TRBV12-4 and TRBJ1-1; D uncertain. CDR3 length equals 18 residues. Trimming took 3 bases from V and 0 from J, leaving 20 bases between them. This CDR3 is CASSLVDWPPYLNTEAFF. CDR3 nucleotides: TGTGCCAGCAGTTTGGTTGACTGGCCCCCTTACCTGAACACTGAAGCTTTCTTT.

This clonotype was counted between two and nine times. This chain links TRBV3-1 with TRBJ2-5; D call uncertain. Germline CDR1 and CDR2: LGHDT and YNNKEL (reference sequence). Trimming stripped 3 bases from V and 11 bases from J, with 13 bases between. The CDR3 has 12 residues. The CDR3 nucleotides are TGTGCCAGCAGCCACGGTGGAAATGAGCAGTACTTC. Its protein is CASSHGGNEQYF.

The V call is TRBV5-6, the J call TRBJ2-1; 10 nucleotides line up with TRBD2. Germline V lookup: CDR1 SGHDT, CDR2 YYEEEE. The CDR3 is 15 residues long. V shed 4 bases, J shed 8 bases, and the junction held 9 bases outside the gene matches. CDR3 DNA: TGTGCCAGCAGCGACCTAGCGGGAGATGGCGATGAGCAGTTCTTC. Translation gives CASSDLAGDGDEQFF.